This T cell receptor (beta chain) came from a study of OX40 agonist ivuxolimab in advanced cancers. In regard to this clone: No antigen is known for it.

Deletions cut 0 bases from V and 4 bases from J, with 10 bases between. Germline CDR1 is SGHRS and CDR2 is YFSETQ. The CDR3 runs to 14 residues. Study outcomes and limitations: Relative to CD4+ cells, CD8+ T cells on average had more expanded clones. CD4+ and CD8+ blood T cells expanded clonally by week 6 at 0.1 to 3.0 mg/kg. Those patients achieving a partial response at 0.1-3.0 mg/kg showed among the lowest clonal expansion.

Sequenced by immunoSEQ multiplex PCR; TCRdb stores in-frame clones only, minus some. The sample consists of tens of thousands of clones, about 90% of them appearing once. The chain couples TRBV5-1 to TRBJ2-5; perhaps TRBD2 as D (6 bases). This material consisted of CD4+ or CD8+ T cells sorted from blood, taken in a trial of the OX40 agonist ivuxolimab. The sequence came from an adult with an advanced solid tumor such as melanoma, head and neck, liver or kidney cancer. This CDR3 is CASSLVLGGETQYF. The CDR3 region has the DNA TGCGCCAGCAGCTTGGTACTCGGGGGAGAGACCCAGTACTTC.